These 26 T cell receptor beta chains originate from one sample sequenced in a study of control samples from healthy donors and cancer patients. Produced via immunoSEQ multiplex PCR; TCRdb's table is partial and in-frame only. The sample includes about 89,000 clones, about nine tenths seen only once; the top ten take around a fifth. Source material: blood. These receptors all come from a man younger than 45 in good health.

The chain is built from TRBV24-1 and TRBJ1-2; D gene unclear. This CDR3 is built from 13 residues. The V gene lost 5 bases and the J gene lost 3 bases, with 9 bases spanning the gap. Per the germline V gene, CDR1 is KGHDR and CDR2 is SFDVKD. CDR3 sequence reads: CATSVSEHYGYTF. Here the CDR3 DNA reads TGTGCCACCAGTGTAAGCGAGCACTATGGCTACACCTTC.

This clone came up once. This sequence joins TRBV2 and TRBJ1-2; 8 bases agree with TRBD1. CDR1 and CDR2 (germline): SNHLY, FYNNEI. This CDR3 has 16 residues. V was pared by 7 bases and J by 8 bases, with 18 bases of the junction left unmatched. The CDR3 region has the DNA TGTGCCAGCAACGCCCCAGCCGGGACAGGCAGGGGAGGCTACACCTTC. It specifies CASNAPAGTGRGGYTF.

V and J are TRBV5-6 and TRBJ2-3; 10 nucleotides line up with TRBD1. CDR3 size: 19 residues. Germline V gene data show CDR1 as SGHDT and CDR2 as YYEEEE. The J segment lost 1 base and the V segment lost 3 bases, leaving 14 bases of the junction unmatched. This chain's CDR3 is CASSSVMRDRGVGTDTQYF. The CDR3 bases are TGTGCCAGCAGCTCGGTTATGAGGGACAGGGGAGTCGGCACAGATACGCAGTATTTT.

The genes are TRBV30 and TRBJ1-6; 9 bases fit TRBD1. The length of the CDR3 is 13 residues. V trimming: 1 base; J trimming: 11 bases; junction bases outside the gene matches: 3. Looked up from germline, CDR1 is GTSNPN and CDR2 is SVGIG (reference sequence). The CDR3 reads CAWSDRGRAPLHF. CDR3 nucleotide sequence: TGTGCCTGGAGTGACAGGGGGCGGGCACCCCTCCACTTT.

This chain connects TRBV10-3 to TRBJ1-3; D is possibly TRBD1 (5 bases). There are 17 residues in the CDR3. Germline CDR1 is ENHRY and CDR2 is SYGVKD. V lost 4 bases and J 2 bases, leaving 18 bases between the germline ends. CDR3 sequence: CAISGDRIGAAGNTIYF. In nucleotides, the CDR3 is TGTGCCATCAGTGGTGACCGTATAGGGGCAGCTGGAAACACCATATATTTT.

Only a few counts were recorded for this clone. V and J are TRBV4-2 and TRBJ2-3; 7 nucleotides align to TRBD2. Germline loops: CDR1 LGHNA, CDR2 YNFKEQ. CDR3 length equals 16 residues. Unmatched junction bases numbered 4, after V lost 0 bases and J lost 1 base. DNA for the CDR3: TGTGCCAGCAGCCAAGATCTAGCGGAGGGCACAGATACGCAGTATTTT. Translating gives CASSQDLAEGTDTQYF.

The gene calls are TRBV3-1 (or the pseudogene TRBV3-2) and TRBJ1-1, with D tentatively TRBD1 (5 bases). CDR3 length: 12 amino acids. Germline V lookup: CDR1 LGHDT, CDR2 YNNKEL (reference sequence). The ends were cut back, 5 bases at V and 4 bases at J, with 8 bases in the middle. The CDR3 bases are TGTGCCAGCAGCAGCCAGGGCACTGAAGCTTTCTTT. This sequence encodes CASSSQGTEAFF.

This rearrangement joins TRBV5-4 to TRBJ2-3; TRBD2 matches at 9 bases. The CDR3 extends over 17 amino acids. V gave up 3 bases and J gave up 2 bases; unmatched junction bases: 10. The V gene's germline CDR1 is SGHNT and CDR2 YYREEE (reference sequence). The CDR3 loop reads CASSSPLRGGTTDTQYF. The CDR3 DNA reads TGTGCCAGCAGCTCCCCCCTGCGGGGGGGGACCACAGATACGCAGTATTTT.

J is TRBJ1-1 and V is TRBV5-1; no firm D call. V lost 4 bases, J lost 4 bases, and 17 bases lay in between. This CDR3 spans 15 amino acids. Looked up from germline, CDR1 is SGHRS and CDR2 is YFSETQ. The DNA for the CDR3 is TGCGCCAGCAGCCTCGTTTCTGGGTTATTCACTGAAGCTTTCTTT. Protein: CASSLVSGLFTEAFF.

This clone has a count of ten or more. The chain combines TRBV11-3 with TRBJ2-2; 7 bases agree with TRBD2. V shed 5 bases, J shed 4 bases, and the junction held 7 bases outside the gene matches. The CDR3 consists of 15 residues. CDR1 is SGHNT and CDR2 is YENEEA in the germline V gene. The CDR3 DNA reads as TGTGCCAGCAGCAGGGGCGGGGGAGGCACCGGGGAGCTGTTTTTT. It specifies CASSRGGGGTGELFF. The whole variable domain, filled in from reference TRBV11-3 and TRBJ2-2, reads EAGVVQSPRYKIIEKKQPVAFWCNPISGHNTLYWYLQNLGQGPELLIRYENEEAVDDSQLPKDRFSAERLKGVDSTLKIQPAELGDSAVYLCASSRGGGGTGELFFGEGSRLTVL.

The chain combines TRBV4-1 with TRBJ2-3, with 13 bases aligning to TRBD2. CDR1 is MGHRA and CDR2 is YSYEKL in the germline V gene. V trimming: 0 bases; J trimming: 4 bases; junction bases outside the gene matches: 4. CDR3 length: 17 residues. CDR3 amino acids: CASSQDPTSGGADTQYF. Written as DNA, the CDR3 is TGCGCCAGCAGCCAAGATCCCACTAGCGGGGGGGCAGATACGCAGTATTTT.

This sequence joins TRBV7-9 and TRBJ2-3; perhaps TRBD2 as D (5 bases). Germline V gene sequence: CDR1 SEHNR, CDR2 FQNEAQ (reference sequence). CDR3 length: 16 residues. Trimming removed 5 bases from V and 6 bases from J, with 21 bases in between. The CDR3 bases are TGTGCCAGCAGCCCGTGGACTGATCTTTCCTCCGATACGCAGTATTTT. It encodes CASSPWTDLSSDTQYF.

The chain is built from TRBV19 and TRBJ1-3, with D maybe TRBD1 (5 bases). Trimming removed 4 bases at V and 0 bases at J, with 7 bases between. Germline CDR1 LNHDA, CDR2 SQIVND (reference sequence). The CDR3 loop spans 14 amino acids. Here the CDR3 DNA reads TGTGCCAGTAGTACCAGGGACTCTGGAAACACCATATATTTT. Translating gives CASSTRDSGNTIYF.

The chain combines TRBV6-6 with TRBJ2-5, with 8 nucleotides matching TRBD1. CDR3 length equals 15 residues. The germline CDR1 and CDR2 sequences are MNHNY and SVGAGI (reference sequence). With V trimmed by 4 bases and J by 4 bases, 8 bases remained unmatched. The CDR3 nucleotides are TGTGCCAGCAGTTCCCTTGGACAGGGTCCAGAGACCCAGTACTTC. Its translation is CASSSLGQGPETQYF.

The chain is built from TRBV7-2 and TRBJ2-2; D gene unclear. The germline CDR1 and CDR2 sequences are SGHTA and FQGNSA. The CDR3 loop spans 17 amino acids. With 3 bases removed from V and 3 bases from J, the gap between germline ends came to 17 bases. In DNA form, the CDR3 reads TGTGCCAGCAGCTTGGGTTTCAGTGTCCGGGACACCGGGGAGCTGTTTTTT. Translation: CASSLGFSVRDTGELFF.

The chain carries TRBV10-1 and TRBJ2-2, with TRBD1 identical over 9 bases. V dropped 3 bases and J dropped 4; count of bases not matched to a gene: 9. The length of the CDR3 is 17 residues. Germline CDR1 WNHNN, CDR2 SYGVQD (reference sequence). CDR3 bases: TGCGCCAGCAGTGACCCCGGACAGGGGCGCGGCACCGGGGAGCTGTTTTTT. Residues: CASSDPGQGRGTGELFF.

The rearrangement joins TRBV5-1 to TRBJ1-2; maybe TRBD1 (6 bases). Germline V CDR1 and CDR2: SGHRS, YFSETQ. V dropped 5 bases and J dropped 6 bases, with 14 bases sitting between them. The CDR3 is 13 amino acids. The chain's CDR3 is CASRGQTAHGYTF. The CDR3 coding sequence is TGCGCCAGCAGGGGACAAACTGCCCATGGCTACACCTTC.

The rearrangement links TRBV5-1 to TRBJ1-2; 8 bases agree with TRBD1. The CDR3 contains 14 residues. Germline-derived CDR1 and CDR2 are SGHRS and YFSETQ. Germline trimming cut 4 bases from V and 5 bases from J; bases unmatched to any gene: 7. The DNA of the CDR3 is TGCGCCAGCAGCCATGGACAGGGAACATATGGCTACACCTTC. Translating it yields CASSHGQGTYGYTF.

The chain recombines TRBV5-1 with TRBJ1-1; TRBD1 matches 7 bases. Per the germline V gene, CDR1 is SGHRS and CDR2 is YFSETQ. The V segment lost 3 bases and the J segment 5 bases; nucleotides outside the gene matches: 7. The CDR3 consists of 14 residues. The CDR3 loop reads CASSWETGSTEAFF. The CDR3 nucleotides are TGCGCCAGCAGCTGGGAGACAGGGAGTACTGAAGCTTTCTTT.

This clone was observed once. The CDR3 reads CASSQVTGIYTGELFF. The CDR3 DNA reads TGCGCCAGCAGCCAAGTAACCGGCATATACACCGGGGAGCTGTTTTTT. The V call is TRBV4-1, the J call TRBJ2-2; no definite D call. Germline CDR1 and CDR2: MGHRA and YSYEKL. Trimming stripped 1 base from V and 3 bases from J, with 12 bases between. CDR3 length equals 16 residues.

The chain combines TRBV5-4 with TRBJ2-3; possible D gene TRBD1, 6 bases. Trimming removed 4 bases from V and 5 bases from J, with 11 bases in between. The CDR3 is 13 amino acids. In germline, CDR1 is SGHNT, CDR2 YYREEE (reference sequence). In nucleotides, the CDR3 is TGTGCCAGCAGCGCCACAGGGAAAGATACGCAGTATTTT. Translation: CASSATGKDTQYF.

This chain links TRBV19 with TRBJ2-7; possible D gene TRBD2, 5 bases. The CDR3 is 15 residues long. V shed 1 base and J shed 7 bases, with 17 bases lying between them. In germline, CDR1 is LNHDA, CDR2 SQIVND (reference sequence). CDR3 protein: CASSIVEDLTGEQYF. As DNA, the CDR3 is TGTGCCAGTAGTATAGTGGAGGATCTAACCGGGGAGCAGTACTTC.

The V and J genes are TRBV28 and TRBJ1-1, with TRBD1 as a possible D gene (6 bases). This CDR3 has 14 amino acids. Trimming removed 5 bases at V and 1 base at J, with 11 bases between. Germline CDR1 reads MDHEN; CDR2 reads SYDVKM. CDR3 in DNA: TGTGCCAGCAGTATCGGACAGAGGAACACTGAAGCTTTCTTT. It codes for CASSIGQRNTEAFF.

The chain's CDR3 is CASSKSISGQLTDTQYF. CDR3 DNA: TGTGCCAGCAGTAAGAGCATTTCGGGACAGCTCACAGATACGCAGTATTTT. The J gene is TRBJ2-3, the V gene TRBV2, with 7 bases aligning to TRBD1. V was clipped by 5 bases and J by 2 bases; unmatched bases: 13. Looked up from germline, CDR1 is SNHLY and CDR2 is FYNNEI. CDR3 length: 17 residues.

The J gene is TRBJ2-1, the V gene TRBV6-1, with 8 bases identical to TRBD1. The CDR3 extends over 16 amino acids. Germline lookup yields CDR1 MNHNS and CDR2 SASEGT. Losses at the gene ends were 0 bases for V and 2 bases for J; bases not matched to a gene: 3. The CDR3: CASSEARTGTYNEQFF. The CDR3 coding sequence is TGTGCCAGCAGTGAAGCCCGGACAGGGACCTACAATGAGCAGTTCTTC.

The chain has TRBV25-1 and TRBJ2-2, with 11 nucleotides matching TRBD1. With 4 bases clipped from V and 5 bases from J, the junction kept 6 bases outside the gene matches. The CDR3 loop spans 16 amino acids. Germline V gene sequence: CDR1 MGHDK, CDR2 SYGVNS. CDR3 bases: TGTGCCAGCAGTGCAGTTGGGACAGGGGGGACCGGGGAGCTGTTTTTT. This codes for CASSAVGTGGTGELFF.